This TCR beta chain was profiled in a study of control samples from healthy donors and cancer patients (TCRdb year 2020). Worth noting for this clone: Its antigen is unknown. No base quality information exists; no much larger clone differs at one position.

The library was obtained by the immunoSEQ multiplex PCR assay. Imported from immuneACCESS, the table was reduced by TCRdb to in-frame sequences with V and J called. These copies leave out some clones; in studies compared against another copy, an unresolved V gene accounts for under half, and the cause of the remainder is not known. The table for this sample lists roughly 150,000 clones; nearly 95% of them were counted only once. More than 2% of the sample goes to the ten largest clones. Including cysteine and phenylalanine, the CDR3 has 13 amino acids. Of the read, only the CDR3 DNA is kept; its 39 bases are in frame from base 1. Looking up the germline V gene yields CDR1 SGHAT and CDR2 FQNNGV. Trimming takes 5 bases off V and 3 bases off J; junction bases not matched to a gene: 1.

Sample: blood. The receptor's source is a man in his fifties in good health. The receptor chain draws on TRBV11-2 and TRBJ1-2; TRBD1 fits 9 bases in the junction. The sequence in DNA is TGTGCCAGCAGCCGGGACAGGGACTATGGCTACACCTTC. This translates into CASSRDRDYGYTF.